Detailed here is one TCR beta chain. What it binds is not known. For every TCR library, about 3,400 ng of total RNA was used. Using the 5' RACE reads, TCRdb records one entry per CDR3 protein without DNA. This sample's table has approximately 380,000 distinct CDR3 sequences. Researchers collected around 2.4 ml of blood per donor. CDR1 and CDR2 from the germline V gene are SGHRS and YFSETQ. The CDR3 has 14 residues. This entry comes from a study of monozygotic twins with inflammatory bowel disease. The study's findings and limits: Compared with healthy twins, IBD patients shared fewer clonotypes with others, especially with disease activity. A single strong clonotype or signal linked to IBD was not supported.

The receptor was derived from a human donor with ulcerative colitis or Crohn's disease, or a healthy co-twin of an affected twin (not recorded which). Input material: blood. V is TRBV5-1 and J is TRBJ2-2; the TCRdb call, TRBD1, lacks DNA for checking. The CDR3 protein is CASRSDSNTGELFF. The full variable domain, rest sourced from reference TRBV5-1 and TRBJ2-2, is KAGVTQTPRYLIKTRGQQVTLSCSPISGHRSVSWYQQTPGQGLQFLFEYFSETQRNKGNFPGRFSGRQFSNSRSEMNVSTLELGDSALYLCASRSDSNTGELFFGEGSRLTVL.